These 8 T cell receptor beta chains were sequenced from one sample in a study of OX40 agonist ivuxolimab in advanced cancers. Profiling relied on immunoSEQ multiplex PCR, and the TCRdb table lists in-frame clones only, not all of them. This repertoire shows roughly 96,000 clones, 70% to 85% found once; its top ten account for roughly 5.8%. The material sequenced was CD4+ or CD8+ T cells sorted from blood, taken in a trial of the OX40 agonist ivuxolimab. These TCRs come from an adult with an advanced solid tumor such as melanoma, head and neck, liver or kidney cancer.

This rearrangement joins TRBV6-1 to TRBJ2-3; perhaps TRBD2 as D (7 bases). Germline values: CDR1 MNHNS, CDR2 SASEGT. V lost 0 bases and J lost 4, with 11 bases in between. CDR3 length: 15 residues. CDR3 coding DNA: TGTGCCAGCAGTGAAGCGGGGGGGGCAGCAGATACGCAGTATTTT. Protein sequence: CASSEAGGAADTQYF.

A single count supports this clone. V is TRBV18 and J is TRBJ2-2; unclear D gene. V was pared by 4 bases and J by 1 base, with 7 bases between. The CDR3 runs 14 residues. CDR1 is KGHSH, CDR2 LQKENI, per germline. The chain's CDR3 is CASSQDQNTGELFF. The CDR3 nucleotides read TGTGCCAGCTCACAGGACCAGAACACCGGGGAGCTGTTTTTT.

The CDR3 DNA is TGTGCCAGCAGCTTAGGACGCTCTGGGGCCAACGTCCTGACTTTC. Its translation is CASSLGRSGANVLTF. The gene calls are TRBV11-1 and TRBJ2-6; D ambiguous. Trimming shortened V by 1 base and J by 0 bases, and 4 bases separated the two germline ends. Germline CDR1 is SGHAT and CDR2 is FQDESV (reference sequence). This CDR3 has 15 residues.

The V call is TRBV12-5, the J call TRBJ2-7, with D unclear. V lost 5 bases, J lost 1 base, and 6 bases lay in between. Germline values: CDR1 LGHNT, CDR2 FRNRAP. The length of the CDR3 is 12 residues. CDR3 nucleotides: TGTGCTAGTGGTCCCCAGTCCTACGAGCAGTACTTC. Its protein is CASGPQSYEQYF.

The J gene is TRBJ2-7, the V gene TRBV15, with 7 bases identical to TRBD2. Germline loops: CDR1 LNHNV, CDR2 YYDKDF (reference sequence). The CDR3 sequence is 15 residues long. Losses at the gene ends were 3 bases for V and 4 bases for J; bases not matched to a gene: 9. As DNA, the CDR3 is TGTGCCACCAGCAGGCAGGGAGGGATCACTTACGAGCAGTACTTC. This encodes CATSRQGGITYEQYF. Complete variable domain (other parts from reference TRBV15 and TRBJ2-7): DAMVIQNPRYQVTQFGKPVTLSCSQTLNHNVMYWYQQKSSQAPKLLFHYYDKDFNNEADTPDNFQSRRPNTSFCFLDIRSPGLGDTAMYLCATSRQGGITYEQYFGPGTRLTVT.

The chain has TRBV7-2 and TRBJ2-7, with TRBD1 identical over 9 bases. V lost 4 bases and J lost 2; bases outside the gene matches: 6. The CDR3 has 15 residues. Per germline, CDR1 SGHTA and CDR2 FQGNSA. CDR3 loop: CASSYGGQGAYEQYF. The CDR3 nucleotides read TGTGCCAGCAGCTACGGGGGACAGGGTGCCTACGAGCAGTACTTC.

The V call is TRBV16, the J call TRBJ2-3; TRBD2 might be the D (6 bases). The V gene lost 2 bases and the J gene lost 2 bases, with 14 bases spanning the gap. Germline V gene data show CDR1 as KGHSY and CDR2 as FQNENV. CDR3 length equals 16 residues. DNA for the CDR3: TGTGCCAGCAGCCAAGACGGGGGACGGATCACAGATACGCAGTATTTT. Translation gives CASSQDGGRITDTQYF.

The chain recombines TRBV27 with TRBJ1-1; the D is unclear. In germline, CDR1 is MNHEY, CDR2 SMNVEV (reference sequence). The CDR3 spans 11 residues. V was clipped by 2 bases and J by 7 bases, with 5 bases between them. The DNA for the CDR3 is TGTGCCAGCAGTTTAGATAGTGAAGCTTTCTTT. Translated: CASSLDSEAFF.